This T cell receptor beta chain was recorded in a study of circulating and synovial CD4+ cells in juvenile arthritis. Study-wide points: Vbeta family usage analysis did not detect the pathogenic-like versus bulk difference.

Sequencing used immunoSEQ multiplex PCR; TCRdb keeps in-frame clones, though not all of them. Of thousands of clones in the sample, around 90% were seen once. Regarding this clone: Its antigen is undetermined.

Cells came from less than 12 mL of blood per patient. PBMCs were sorted for HLA-DR+CD14-CD3+CD4+CD25low/- cells. The specimen sequenced was HLA-DR+ CD4+ T cells from blood. Subset reported: circulating pathogenic-like lymphocytes, sorted as HLA-DR+CD14-CD3+CD4+CD25low/- blood T cells. This receptor was taken from a human donor with juvenile idiopathic arthritis.

The CDR3 loop is CSVRQGFTF. CDR3 DNA: TGCAGCGTTCGACAGGGTTTCACCTTC. This chain joins TRBV29-1 and TRBJ1-2; 7 nucleotides match TRBD1. Germline V gene lookup returns CDR1 SQVTM and CDR2 ANQGSEA. With V trimmed by 5 bases and J by 13 bases, 4 bases remained unmatched. CDR3 length equals 9 residues.